The rows below give T cell receptor beta chains drawn from one sample of a study of human T cells and chemical hapten exposure. TCRdb reanalysed the 5' RACE reads using MiXCR and keeps one entry per CDR3 protein. This table holds 95,000 to 120,000 distinct CDR3 sequences, around 20% found once. These receptors originate from a human donor in good health. Each CDR3 is given with its conserved first and last residue. A D gene is named only where the DNA matches it firmly. The size of a clone is reported for some rows only, either as once, few or many, or as a class for expanded clones.

D	V	size	J	CDR3	DNA
TRBD2	TRBV6-5	NA	TRBJ2-1	CASLKFGTSGRYEQFF	TGTGCCAGCCTCAAGTTCGGGACTAGCGGGAGATACGAGCAGTTCTTC
NA	TRBV24-1	NA	TRBJ1-4	CATSPGSATNEKLFF	TGTGCCACCAGTCCAGGCAGCGCAACTAATGAAAAACTGTTTTTT
NA	TRBV10-1	few	TRBJ2-5	CASSESGAKETQYF	TGCGCCAGCAGTGAATCAGGGGCTAAAGAGACCCAGTACTTC
NA	TRBV6-1	NA	TRBJ2-1	CAIFGGNEQFF	TGTGCCATCTTTGGTGGCAATGAGCAGTTCTTC
TRBD2	TRBV7-8	NA	TRBJ2-3	CASSLGTSGSEADTQYF	TGTGCCAGCAGCTTAGGGACTAGCGGGTCAGAGGCAGATACGCAGTATTTT
NA	TRBV20-1	few	TRBJ2-6	CSARDGPSGANVLTF	TGCAGTGCTAGAGATGGGCCTTCTGGGGCCAACGTCCTGACTTTC
NA	TRBV7-9	few	TRBJ1-4	CASSPSEKLFF	TGTGCCAGCAGCCCCTCGGAAAAACTGTTTTTT
NA	TRBV6-5	NA	TRBJ1-3	CASSSLGVPGNTIYF	TGTGCCAGCAGTTCCTTAGGAGTTCCTGGAAACACCATATATTTT
TRBD1	TRBV4-1	NA	TRBJ1-5	CASRNQGDQPQHF	TGCGCCAGCAGAAACCAGGGGGATCAGCCCCAGCATTTT
NA	TRBV6-6	NA	TRBJ1-1	CASDSSTEAFF	TGTGCCAGCGATTCAAGCACTGAAGCTTTCTTT
NA	TRBV7-4	NA	TRBJ2-3	CASSLNPTSTDTQYF	TGTGCCAGCAGCTTAAACCCTACTAGCACAGATACGCAGTATTTT
NA	TRBV6-6	few	TRBJ2-7	CASSDSTPYEQYF	TGTGCCAGCTCCGACTCGACCCCCTACGAGCAGTACTTC
TRBD2	TRBV4-1	few	TRBJ2-1	CASSQLPSGEYNEQFF	TGCGCCAGCAGCCAACTTCCGAGCGGGGAGTACAATGAGCAGTTCTTC
NA	TRBV6-2/TRBV6-3	NA	TRBJ2-7	CASSERLRRAYEQYF	TGTGCCAGCAGCGAACGTCTGCGCCGGGCCTACGAGCAGTACTTC
NA	TRBV14	few	TRBJ2-1	CASSPALGRDWQFF	TGTGCCAGCAGCCCGGCACTCGGGCGCGATTGGCAGTTCTTC
TRBD1	TRBV5-1	few	TRBJ2-1	CASSLEGQGAHEQFF	TGCGCCAGCAGCTTGGAGGGACAGGGGGCCCATGAGCAGTTCTTC
NA	TRBV6-2/TRBV6-3	NA	TRBJ2-1	CASSYLESYNEQFF	TGTGCCAGCAGTTATTTAGAGAGCTACAATGAGCAGTTCTTC
NA	TRBV3-1	many	TRBJ2-3	CASSQPPGADTQYF	TGTGCCAGCAGCCAGCCCCCCGGCGCAGATACGCAGTATTTT
NA	TRBV6-2/TRBV6-3	once	TRBJ2-3	CASSYRRTATDTQYF	TGTGCCAGCAGTTACCGTCGGACAGCCACAGATACGCAGTATTTT
NA	TRBV9	few	TRBJ2-1	CASSVELGTTYNEQFF	TGTGCCAGCAGCGTAGAGCTGGGAACTACCTACAATGAGCAGTTCTTC
NA	TRBV29-1	NA	TRBJ1-1	CSADDFGTEAFF	TGCAGCGCCGATGACTTCGGCACTGAAGCTTTCTTT
TRBD2	TRBV9	NA	TRBJ2-3	CASSVDGRLATDTQYF	TGTGCCAGCAGCGTAGACGGGCGACTAGCCACAGATACGCAGTATTTT
NA	TRBV11-2	many	TRBJ1-1	CASSPLRDTEAFF	TGTGCCAGCAGCCCTCTGAGGGACACTGAAGCTTTCTTT
NA	TRBV2	NA	TRBJ2-7	CASTEGRTNSYEQYF	TGTGCCAGCACCGAGGGCCGGACAAACTCCTACGAGCAGTACTTC
NA	TRBV6-2/TRBV6-3	NA	TRBJ2-7	CASPLGGRF	TGTGCCAGCCCTCTGGGTGGTCGCTTC
NA	TRBV2	NA	TRBJ2-1	CASLDDSYNEQFF	TGTGCCAGTCTTGACGACTCCTACAATGAGCAGTTCTTC
TRBD1	TRBV27	few	TRBJ1-1	CASSLNSRDREGKRAAFF	TGTGCCAGCAGTTTAAATTCACGTGACAGGGAGGGTAAACGGGCAGCTTTCTTT